This TCR beta chain appears in the sequencing data of a study of siplizumab effects on memory and regulatory T cells. Note on this clone: The antigen remains unidentified.

Only in-frame clones appear in the TCRdb table, and some are missing; sequencing was by immunoSEQ multiplex PCR. The table lists 80,000 to 130,000 clones, approximately 91% of them singletons. Overall study results and limits: Siplizumab significantly brought down the alloreactive sequences that trace back to unstimulated CD4+ memory cells. It seemed that naive T cells were more diverse than memory cells and were major contributors to the alloresponse. Proliferating clones, CD4+ or CD8+, lacked an assignable naive or memory phenotype in roughly 75-95% of cases.

The sequence derives from a human donor in good health. Some clones in this sample may be carry-over from other donors' samples. The specimen sequenced was CD4+ T cells sorted from blood.

Written as DNA, the CDR3 is TGTGCCAGCTCACCCCGGGACGATGAGCAGTTCTTC. It specifies CASSPRDDEQFF. This chain links TRBV18 with TRBJ2-1, with D perhaps TRBD1 or TRBD2 (5 bases each). The germline V gene has CDR1 KGHSH and CDR2 LQKENI. The CDR3 sequence is 12 residues long. V lost 3 bases and J 8 bases, leaving 8 bases between the germline ends.